This T cell receptor beta chain was documented in a study of blood T cells in healthy people across ages (dated by TCRdb to 2013 to 2016). Turning to the overall study: Template switching captured roughly one uniquely barcoded TCR beta cDNA molecule per two T cells in model experiments. The donors were split into four age groups: young (average about 15 years), middle-aged (39), aged (over 55) and long-lived (roughly 88). Two additional independent replicas of 1 million unique cDNA reads from the same blood draw were analyzed for two donors (one aged 18 to 30 and one aged 80 or older). To track age-related changes in TCR beta repertoire diversity, the study relied on deep sequencing normalized with unique cDNA molecular identifiers. Study-wide conclusions, independent of this receptor: A strong correlation was found between observed TCR beta diversity and the percentage of naive T cells measured by flow cytometry. Bulk unsorted PBMC profiling prevented conclusive comparison of naive and antigen-experienced compartments. Observed TCR beta diversity per million T cells fell roughly linearly with age, and a significant reduction was already apparent by age about 38. Estimates of total diversity from one million sequenced T cells were regarded as lower bounds and underestimates. Because donor CMV infection status was unknown, age-related changes in expanded clonotypes were potentially confounded. The long-lived group showed more naive CD4+ T cells, fewer expanded clones and increased TCR diversity than the aged group, suggesting age selection.

Receptor libraries were prepared by 5' RACE. The sequencing machine was an Illumina HiSeq 2500. A second roughly 7 to 11 cycle PCR used a sample-barcoded 5' primer and a J-beta primer mix. A unique molecular identifier was introduced onto each TCR beta cDNA molecule by a template-switch 5' adaptor carrying 12 random nucleotides. At least 3 million CDR3-containing paired-end reads were obtained from each sample. First-strand cDNA was synthesized from all RNA with the Mint cDNA synthesis kit, primed by a TRBC-specific oligonucleotide. After uracil-DNA glycosylase treatment, a first 18-cycle PCR used universal primers M1SS and BC2_uni_R on all cDNA. Concerning the study's data processing: Normalization of each sample was performed by random selection of 1 million high-quality reads, each carrying a distinct molecular identifier. Reads with shared molecular identifiers were discarded instead of being binned into consensus sequences. MiTCR, set to a Q25 quality threshold and the strictest error-elimination algorithm, was used for CDR3 identification, clonotype clustering and error correction. Lower-bound total TCR beta diversity was estimated with a nonparametric unseen species model using Euler transformation. The raw public data were reprocessed by TCRdb itself: fastp quality trimming at Q25, MiXCR clonotype calling, in-frame beta chains only. Identical CDR3 protein sequences are pooled into one entry, listed with their most common genes and DNA. In this record, the V and J calls reflect TCRdb's handling and not the investigators' own analysis. In this sample the table shows some 930,000 distinct CDR3 sequences, 29% of which occur a single time. The ten largest make up approximately 10% of the sample.

The approximately 39 donors, aged about 6 to 95 years, were systemically healthy Caucasian individuals from Russia. Roughly 9 milliliters of peripheral blood were drawn from each donor into EDTA-treated Vacutainer tubes. PBMCs were isolated by Ficoll-Paque density-gradient centrifugation, with at least 6 million obtained per sample. Total RNA, at least 6 micrograms per sample, was extracted from PBMCs with Trizol reagent. Naive CD45RAhigh/CD27high T cell percentages were measured by flow cytometry on a PBMC aliquot from every donor. Remarks on this clonotype: The antigen it binds to is not known. Base quality data are lacking; no much larger clone is found one base away.

The same data also contributed to another study, on T cells of mothers and their children. The second study's authors report: Nine systemically healthy Caucasian individuals served as donors, namely three mothers together with their six children. cDNA synthesis consumed the entire amount of extracted RNA, loaded at roughly 1.5 ug RNA in each 15 ul reaction. In the second PCR, the M1S primer introduced both the sample barcodes and 2-4 random nucleotides. Each mother yielded over 8 million TCR beta CDR3 reads and each child 2.5 million to 3 million reads. Thymic selection similarly shapes TCR recombination output in related and unrelated pairs, with minor effect from inherited differences. Normalized repertoire overlap was always slightly but never significantly higher in related than unrelated mother-child pairs. No persistent microchimeric T cell clones were detected, at a sensitivity of 90 to 100 clones per million clonotypes. The study used deep NGS to compare TCR beta repertoires of mothers and children, seeking features distinguishing related mother-child pairs from unrelated individuals. Mothers averaged about 40 +/- 4 years of age and children averaged roughly 12 +/- 4 years. After adapter ligation was performed with NEBNext reagents, the libraries were sequenced on an Illumina HiSeq 2000 with 100+100 nt paired-end reads. Mother and child libraries were prepared a month apart and sequenced in separate runs to prevent cross-contamination. For each donor, between roughly 500,000 and 2,300,000 distinct TCR beta clonotypes were identified. Naive TCR beta clonotypes were estimated from low-frequency clonotypes matched to each donor's FACS-determined naive share, without sorting.

The clonotype was recovered from a woman between 40 and 50 years old in good health. Sequenced sample: blood.

The CDR3: CASSDWQGARNYGYTF. The DNA sequence is given as TGTGCCAGCAGTGATTGGCAGGGGGCGAGGAACTATGGCTACACCTTC. The chain uses TRBV2 and TRBJ1-2; TRBD1 matches 8 bases in the middle. Unmatched junction bases come to 8, with V trimmed by 3 bases and J by 2 bases. CDR3 length: 16 amino acids, cysteine to phenylalanine. The read is trimmed to its CDR3 DNA, 48 bases read in frame from base 1. The CDR1 and CDR2 encoded by the germline V gene are SNHLY and FYNNEI.